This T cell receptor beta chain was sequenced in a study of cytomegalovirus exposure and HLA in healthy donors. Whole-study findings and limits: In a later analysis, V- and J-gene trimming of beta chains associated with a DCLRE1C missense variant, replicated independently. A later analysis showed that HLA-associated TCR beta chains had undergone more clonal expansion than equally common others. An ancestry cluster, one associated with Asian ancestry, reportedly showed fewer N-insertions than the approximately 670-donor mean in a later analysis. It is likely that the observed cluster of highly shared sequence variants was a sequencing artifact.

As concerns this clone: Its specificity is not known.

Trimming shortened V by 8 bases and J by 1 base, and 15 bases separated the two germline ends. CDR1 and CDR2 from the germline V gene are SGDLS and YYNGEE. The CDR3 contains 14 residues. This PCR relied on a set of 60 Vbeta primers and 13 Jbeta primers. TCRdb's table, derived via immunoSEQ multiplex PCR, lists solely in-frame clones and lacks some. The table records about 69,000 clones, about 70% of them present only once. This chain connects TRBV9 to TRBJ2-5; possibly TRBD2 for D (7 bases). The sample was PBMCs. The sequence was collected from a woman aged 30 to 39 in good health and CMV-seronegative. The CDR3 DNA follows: TGTGCCAGTGGGGGGGGCCAACCCCAAGAGACCCAGTACTTC. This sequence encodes CASGGGQPQETQYF.